This passage covers 4 T cell receptor beta chains from one sample sequenced in a study of cytomegalovirus exposure and HLA in healthy donors. PCR involved 60 Vbeta and 13 Jbeta primers. Libraries were prepared by immunoSEQ multiplex PCR; TCRdb keeps only in-frame clonotypes and omits some of them. The sample yields approximately 170,000 clones, 80% seen once. The sequencing sample was made of PBMCs. These receptors were collected from a human donor in good health.

The V call is TRBV10-1, the J call TRBJ2-3, with TRBD1 identical over 9 bases. Germline loops: CDR1 WNHNN, CDR2 SYGVQD (reference sequence). J lost 6 bases, V lost 3 bases, and 10 bases had no gene match. This CDR3 has 16 residues. The CDR3 region has the DNA TGCGCCAGCAGTGAAGGAGGACAGGGGAGGTACGATACGCAGTATTTT. As protein: CASSEGGQGRYDTQYF.

V usage is TRBV29-1 and J usage is TRBJ1-2, with 8 bases lining up with TRBD1. Germline loops: CDR1 SQVTM, CDR2 ANQGSEA. V shed 7 bases, J shed 5 bases, and the junction held 9 bases outside the gene matches. This CDR3 region has 13 residues. CDR3 bases: TGCAGCGCTAGGGGACAGGATTTATATGGCTACACCTTC. Translation gives CSARGQDLYGYTF.

The rearrangement joins TRBV6-5 to TRBJ2-7; D gene unclear. Trimming left V 3 bases short and J 2 bases short, with 8 bases between. This CDR3 has 13 amino acids. Looked up from germline, CDR1 is MNHEY and CDR2 is SVGAGI. This CDR3 reads CASSYSGTYEQYF. The CDR3 coding sequence is TGTGCCAGCAGTTATTCAGGCACCTACGAGCAGTACTTC.

This CDR3 reads CASSVVTGELFF. CDR3 nucleotide sequence: TGTGCCAGCAGCGTAGTAACCGGGGAGCTGTTTTTT. The chain combines TRBV9 with TRBJ2-2; D is ambiguous. V gave up 0 bases and J gave up 5 bases, with 2 bases separating them. Germline V gives CDR1 SGDLS, CDR2 YYNGEE. This CDR3 has 12 amino acids.